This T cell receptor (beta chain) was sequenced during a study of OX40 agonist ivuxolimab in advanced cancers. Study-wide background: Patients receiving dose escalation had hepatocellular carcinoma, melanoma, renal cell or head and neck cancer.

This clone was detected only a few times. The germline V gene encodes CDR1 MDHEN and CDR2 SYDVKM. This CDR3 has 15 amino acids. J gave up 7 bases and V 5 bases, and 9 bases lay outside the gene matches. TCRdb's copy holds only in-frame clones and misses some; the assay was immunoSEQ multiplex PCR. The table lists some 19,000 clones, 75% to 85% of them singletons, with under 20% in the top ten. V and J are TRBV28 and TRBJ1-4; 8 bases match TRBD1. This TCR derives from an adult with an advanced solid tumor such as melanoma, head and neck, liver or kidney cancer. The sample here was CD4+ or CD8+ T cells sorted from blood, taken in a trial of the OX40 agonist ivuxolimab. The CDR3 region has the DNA TGTGCCAGCAGTCCCCTCAGGGGGCGGGGTGAAAAACTGTTTTTT. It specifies CASSPLRGRGEKLFF.